The text below deals with one T cell receptor beta chain. Its cognate antigen is unknown. These data originate in a study of T cell repertoires in cytomegalovirus infection. Turning to the study itself: TCR beta signatures that were public indicated CMV infection and matching HLA type. Study-wide results and limits: HLA-C-restricted TCR beta clonotypes specific for CMV led the ex vivo response.

TCRdb reanalysed the reads using MiXCR and keeps one entry per CDR3 protein. The sample holds 500,000 to 600,000 distinct CDR3 sequences, approximately 15% seen once. In germline, CDR1 is DFQATT, CDR2 SNEGSKA (reference sequence). This CDR3 comprises 13 residues. The V end was cut by 3 bases, the J end by 7 bases, with 13 bases between. The sequenced sample was CD8+ T cells from PBMCs. This clonotype was sampled from a human donor in good health (CMV status not recorded). Some clones in this sample may be carry-over from other donors' samples. This chain connects TRBV20-1 to TRBJ2-4, with D uncertain. The CDR3: CSASEGIPNIQYF. CDR3 DNA: TGCAGTGCTAGTGAAGGAATCCCCAACATTCAGTACTTC.